This TCR beta chain emerged from a study of cytomegalovirus exposure and HLA in healthy donors (dated by TCRdb to the late 2010s). A note on the overall study: An earlier analysis of several hundred of the donors reported 276 Gb of sequence data and 117 million unique TCR beta sequences obtained from some 170 million T cells. An early release that covered about 640 HLA-typed donors contained approximately 300 gigabases of sequencing data and around 80 million unique TCR sequences. Of the approximately 370 genotyped donors, less than 90% were placed in the genetic ancestry cluster associated with self-reported Caucasian donors. The aim of the study was to test whether cataloging public T cell receptors could identify signatures of past pathogen exposure. The T cell repertoires of around 670 subjects were profiled by immunosequencing and related to cytomegalovirus serostatus. Along with the roughly 670-subject first cohort, a separate validation cohort of some 130 different subjects was used. To predict cytomegalovirus infection status, the study brought together high-throughput TCR immunosequencing, statistical association of individual TCRs with disease status, and machine learning. A later analysis re-analyzed previously published TCR beta repertoires from several hundred donors and added high-resolution HLA genotyping to study TCR occurrence patterns. The later analysis used no new phenotypic data to find candidate immune exposures, relying instead on TCR beta sequences and their occurrence across donors. An earlier analysis of approximately 630 of the donors applied high-throughput TCR beta sequencing to assess whether each TCR beta V gene segment acted as functional or pseudogenic. Alongside the repertoire data, information on donor age, sex, ethnicity and CMV serostatus was compiled. A later genetic analysis used genome-wide SNP genotypes for about 65% of the 666 donors, treating that subset as a discovery cohort. All discovery cohort repertoires had been generated using a single sequencing platform. HLA typing covered class I and class II loci at four-digit resolution. The number of donors typed differed by locus, with about 629-640 for A, B, C, DRB1 and DQB1, more than 500 for DQA1, 606 for DPA1, and some 440 for DPB1. Roughly five DR-DQ haplotypes were treated as single units for association and clustering because of strong linkage in the cohort. Among over 350 genotyped donors of the cohort, an average of 235,054 unique TCR beta nucleotide sequences were sequenced per donor, around a sixth of them non-productive.

Of note for this clone: Its antigen is unknown. No base-level quality is on record; no much larger clone is a single base apart.

In total, roughly 710 healthy bone marrow donors made up the cohort. At the time of sampling, every cohort member was nominally healthy, though immune exposures that went unrecorded were likely present. The donor was CMV seronegative and belonged to the group of roughly 330 seronegative cohort members. Every donor gave a peripheral blood sample, and the peripheral blood mononuclear cells from that sample were used for TCR beta sequencing. Genomic DNA was extracted from the blood cell samples with the Qiagen DNeasy Blood Extraction Kit. What the work shows at the level of the full study, not this receptor alone: A few of the identified cytomegalovirus-associated TCR beta chains were confirmed in vitro to be specific for cytomegalovirus antigens. In a later analysis, the rate of TCR association differed among HLA loci, with DRB1 alleles having the most associated TCRs and HLA-C alleles having the fewest. The study listed 150 to 200 TCR beta chains as associated with cytomegalovirus. Correlated functional status among segregating V segments might reflect linkage disequilibrium, but an unknown experimental factor could not be ruled out. Because counts were too low, around 17 rarely observed V segments, including chromosome 9 orphons, were left out of the earlier analysis of approximately 580 of the donors. A later genetic analysis reported fewer N-insertions in productive TCRs among donors in an Asian-associated ancestry cluster than the roughly 620-donor mean. In a later analysis, several top co-occurrence clusters were reported to appear linked to parvovirus B19, influenza, CMV and Epstein-Barr virus. In an earlier analysis of under 600 of the donors, most TCR beta V segments were observed in productive rearrangements about 87% or about 30% of the time, broadly matching IMGT annotations. Because some donors lacked HLA typing at each locus, the association tests relied only on the typed subset. In a later analysis, HLA-associated TCR beta chains were found to be more clonally expanded and to have lower generation probabilities than equally common non-associated chains. The classifier was reported to diagnose cytomegalovirus status with high specificity and sensitivity in both the original cohort and the validation cohort. A further reported finding was that TCR beta sequences accurately predicted the HLA-A and HLA-B alleles for most subjects in the first cohort. A cluster of highly shared sequence variants was judged likely to represent a technical artifact of the sequencing pipeline. An association between a missense DCLRE1C variant and V-gene and J-gene trimming of TCR beta chains was found in a later genetic analysis and replicated in an independent cohort. It was suggested by the authors that the approach could potentially be generalized to other disease states and immunological phenotypes. Some IMGT-functional V segments, including TRBV6-2 and TRBV6-3, could not be told apart with the 87-base-pair reads, so those segments were excluded. A later analysis found that most CMV-associated TCR beta chains appeared HLA-restricted, with HLA associations seemingly driven largely by CMV exposure. Across donors, most TCR sequences were observed very rarely, whereas some public TCRs were present in many individuals. When HLA alleles, especially DR and DQ, strongly co-occurred, attributing TCR associations to individual alleles was difficult. A later analysis associated 17,000 or so TCR beta sequences with specific HLA alleles at a false discovery rate of 0.05. For the cohort, immune exposure information was limited to CMV serostatus. Sequencing depth was assumed to be roughly uniform across donors in the presence/absence analyses, though that assumption may not hold. Only TCR beta chains were sequenced in this cohort, and the absence of alpha or paired-chain data limited detectable features.

Per the germline V gene (reference sequence), SEHNR is the CDR1 and FQNEAQ is the CDR2. Trimming removed 5 bases from V and 5 bases from J, leaving 12 bases between the germline ends. The CDR3 measures 14 amino acids from cysteine to phenylalanine. The read is trimmed to its CDR3 DNA, 42 bases read in frame from base 1. Receptor libraries were prepared by the immunoSEQ multiplex PCR assay. A mixture of 60 forward primers for TCR Vbeta segments and 13 reverse primers for TCR Jbeta segments was used in the multiplex PCR. The CDR3 region of rearranged TCR beta genes was amplified from genomic DNA by a multiplex PCR assay. The amplified TCR beta libraries were sequenced on the Illumina HiSeq System as 87-base-pair reads. In the authors' own workflow: A later analysis counted approximately 84 million unique TCR beta chains across the 666 repertoires, and about 10 million of these chains were shared by at least two donors. To remove PCR and sequencing errors, raw reads were error-corrected and collapsed into unique sequences using a nearest-neighbor algorithm that merged closely related sequences. To assign V, D and J gene segments, CDR3 sequences were aligned to IMGT reference sequences. Each retained sequence needed at least a six-nucleotide match to both a V gene segment and a J gene segment. A rearrangement was called productive if the CDR3 had no stop codons and remained in frame with V and J, and every other rearrangement was called non-productive. CDR3 was defined according to IMGT convention as the region running from the second conserved V-encoded cysteine to the conserved J-encoded phenylalanine. The earlier analysis of 587 of the donors excluded sequences that lacked an unambiguous match to a single V gene segment. In an earlier analysis of roughly 500 of the donors, V segments were called functional above 56.7% productive rearrangements and were called segregating when the between-donor standard deviation exceeded 5%. A statistical classification framework was developed to diagnose cytomegalovirus status using the catalog of TCR beta chain sequences. In a later analysis, V and J genes were assigned by comparing TCR nucleotide sequences against IMGT/GENE-DB human TR gene sequences. Using the TCRdist pipeline, a later analysis assigned CDR3 sequences along with most-parsimonious VDJ recombination scenarios. A later analysis defined each TCR beta chain by its CDR3 amino acid sequence plus V-gene family, and excluded reads lacking a unique V-gene family. As a way to deal with suspected cross-contamination and a sequencing artifact, a later analysis dropped over 550 nucleotide sequences that were highly shared and had low generation probability. A later analysis calculated a clonal expansion index for each public chain from normalized within-repertoire ranks of inferred template counts. Generation probabilities in a later analysis came from a VDJ recombination model fitted to out-of-frame rearrangements, and those results were checked against IGoR. A later analysis scored TCR-TCR, TCR-HLA and TCR-CMV co-occurrence with hypergeometric tests, applying a repertoire-size bias correction to TCR pairs. In a later analysis, false discovery rates were estimated by permuting HLA or CMV assignments 20 times. In a later analysis, co-occurring TCRs were grouped using DBSCAN, with TCRdist sequence similarity added in when clustering inside HLA-allele-positive subsets. Repertoires with fewer than 30,000 or more than 120,000 public chains were left out of co-occurrence clustering, as were a handful of repertoires with anomalous nucleotide sharing. TCRdb re-hosts the immuneACCESS table, in-frame sequences only. Its copies lack some clones; in the studies checked, an unresolved V gene accounts for under half of them, and the cause for the rest is not known. V, J and clone size are those of that table, while D and trimming were read from the DNA. Present in this sample are about 140,000 clones, over 60% of which were seen just once. Approximately 2% of the sample is in the top ten clones.

This sequence uses TRBV7-9 and TRBJ2-2; confidence is insufficient to name the D gene. The sequenced sample consisted of PBMCs. The clonotype comes from a man aged 35 to 55 in good health and CMV-seronegative. The sequence in DNA is TGTGCCAGCAGCGCAAGACAATCGACCGGGGAGCTGTTTTTT. It translates as CASSARQSTGELFF.